This TCR beta chain was documented in a study of neoadjuvant anti-PD-1 for oral cavity cancer. In the study overall: Around day 43, patients without progression received a fourth nivolumab dose before surgery.

Overall study findings and caveats: TCR analyses covered only three patients per response group.

As for time point: after neoadjuvant nivolumab, at surgical resection. V lost 5 bases to trimming and J lost 1 base, with 12 bases between them. Germline assignment: CDR1 LGHNT and CDR2 FRNRAP. The CDR3 sequence is 14 residues long. Assay: immunoSEQ multiplex PCR; the TCRdb copy retains only in-frame clones and omits some. The table lists 63,000 or so clones, 80% to 90% of them singletons. As regards this clone: No antigen is known for it.

The V call is TRBV12-5, the J call TRBJ2-7; D might be TRBD1 (6 bases). The sequence was obtained from a person between 40 and 79 years old with oral cavity squamous cell carcinoma. Sequencing used PBMCs, obtained after nivolumab (anti-PD-1) treatment. CDR3 residues: CASGIQGASYEQYF. The DNA for the CDR3 is TGTGCTAGTGGTATACAGGGAGCATCCTACGAGCAGTACTTC.